This passage covers 27 T cell receptor beta chains from one sample sequenced in a study of blood T cell repertoires in COVID-19 (dated by TCRdb to about 2020). The method was the immunoSEQ multiplex PCR assay. Here the immuneACCESS table is served through TCRdb, limited to in-frame sequences with V and J called. Missing clones are a known gap in these copies; in checked studies unresolved V genes cover under half, and the rest lacks a known reason. The sample table lists about 160,000 clones, roughly 87% of them with a count of one. 6% to 7.5% of the sample is in the top ten clones. Material: PBMCs or T cells enriched from blood (not recorded which). The receptors were gathered from a woman aged 45-65 years who had recovered from COVID-19.

The V gene is TRBV29-1, the J gene TRBJ2-1; 14 bases align to TRBD2. V was pared by 4 bases and J by 7 bases, with 9 bases of the junction left unmatched. Germline V gene lookup returns CDR1 SQVTM and CDR2 ANQGSEA. The CDR3 runs 16 residues. CDR3 DNA: TGCAGCGTTGGAACCGGGACTAGCGGGAGTGGGAATGAGCAGTTCTTC. Protein product: CSVGTGTSGSGNEQFF.

The V gene is TRBV7-2, the J gene TRBJ2-5; 14 nucleotides align to TRBD2. The CDR3 runs 17 residues. V dropped 3 bases and J dropped 5; count of bases not matched to a gene: 8. Germline V gene lookup returns CDR1 SGHTA and CDR2 FQGNSA. Here the CDR3 reads CASSLGGLAGVPETQYF. The CDR3 nucleotides read TGTGCCAGCAGCTTGGGGGGACTAGCGGGAGTTCCCGAGACCCAGTACTTC.

CDR3 protein: CASRNRVFDEQFF. For the CDR3, the DNA is TGTGCCAGCAGGAACAGGGTTTTCGATGAGCAGTTCTTC. The rearrangement uses TRBV2 and TRBJ2-1, with D possibly TRBD1 on 6 matching bases. The CDR3 loop spans 13 amino acids. CDR1 and CDR2 from the germline V gene are SNHLY and FYNNEI. The germline V and J ends were trimmed by 6 bases and 8 bases, with 14 bases remaining between them.

The chain recombines TRBV4-1 with TRBJ2-4; 8 bases line up with TRBD1. After removal of 1 base from V and 2 bases from J, the junction contained 10 bases not matched to a gene. The germline gives CDR1 MGHRA, CDR2 YSYEKL. The CDR3 totals 18 residues. DNA for the CDR3: TGCGCCAGCAGCCAAGTGGTGGAGACAGGGGTACCCAAAAACATTCAGTACTTC. Residues: CASSQVVETGVPKNIQYF.

This clone was seen just once. The rearrangement links TRBV27 to TRBJ1-5, with D tentatively TRBD1 (5 bases). This CDR3 is built from 14 residues. V was trimmed by 5 bases and J by 6 bases, leaving 14 bases between them. CDR1 and CDR2 (germline): MNHEY, SMNVEV (reference sequence). The CDR3 reads CASSESGGRQPQHF. CDR3 nucleotides: TGTGCCAGCAGTGAAAGCGGGGGACGTCAGCCCCAGCATTTT.

The rearrangement joins TRBV5-1 to TRBJ1-4; no reliable D call. Germline loops: CDR1 SGHRS, CDR2 YFSETQ. The CDR3 totals 17 residues. Trimming shortened V by 2 bases and J by 6 bases, and 20 bases separated the two germline ends. This CDR3 is CASSFKAIKKEYEKLFF. The CDR3 DNA follows: TGCGCCAGCAGCTTCAAAGCTATTAAAAAGGAGTATGAAAAACTGTTTTTT.

The rearrangement links TRBV28 to TRBJ2-7; the D gene is possibly TRBD1 (5 bases). V lost 3 bases, J lost 2 bases, and 20 bases lay in between. The CDR3 sequence is 17 residues long. In germline, CDR1 is MDHEN, CDR2 SYDVKM. The CDR3 DNA follows: TGTGCCAGCAGTTTGCCACAGGCGGCCTTCAAAACCTACGAGCAGTACTTC. Protein product: CASSLPQAAFKTYEQYF.

The chain is built from TRBV10-1 and TRBJ2-1; the match to TRBD2 covers 8 bases. Trimming cost V 0 bases and J 3 bases; bases outside gene matches: 7. This CDR3 has 17 amino acids. The V gene's germline CDR1 is WNHNN and CDR2 SYGVQD (reference sequence). In DNA, the CDR3 is TGCGCCAGCAGTGAGTCGGGAGCGGGGGCCTTCTACAATGAGCAGTTCTTC. It specifies CASSESGAGAFYNEQFF.

This chain links TRBV3-1 (or the pseudogene TRBV3-2) with TRBJ1-2; D not certain. This CDR3 has 11 amino acids. The germline gives CDR1 LGHDT, CDR2 YNNKEL (reference sequence). V was shortened by 3 bases and J by 10 bases, with 9 bases between the two germline ends. Here the CDR3 reads CASSHSLAYTF. In DNA, the CDR3 is TGTGCCAGCAGCCACTCACTCGCCTACACCTTC.

CDR3 coding DNA: TGTGCCAGTACCGCAGACAGGGAATATAGCAATCAGCCCCAGCATTTT. Protein: CASTADREYSNQPQHF. The V and J genes are TRBV19 and TRBJ1-5; 7 nucleotides line up with TRBD1. Trimming removed 7 bases from V and 0 bases from J; junction bases left unmatched: 9. This CDR3 has 16 amino acids. The germline CDR1 and CDR2 sequences are LNHDA and SQIVND (reference sequence).

This chain joins TRBV11-3 and TRBJ1-1; D unresolved. The CDR3 is made up of 13 amino acids. Per the germline V gene, CDR1 is SGHNT and CDR2 is YENEEA. V was trimmed by 7 bases and J by 2 bases, leaving 11 bases between them. CDR3 loop: CASTYRSNTEAFF. The DNA of the CDR3 is TGTGCCAGCACCTACCGATCCAACACTGAAGCTTTCTTT.

The rearrangement uses TRBV12-3 or TRBV12-4 and TRBJ2-7, with D perhaps matching TRBD2 (6 bases). Trimming pared 6 bases from V and 2 bases from J, leaving 11 bases between. The CDR3 is made up of 13 amino acids. CDR3 bases: TGTGCCAGCAGGTCGCGGGGTACCTACGAGCAGTACTTC. Its protein product is CASRSRGTYEQYF.

CDR3 in amino acids: CASRPDRRGTEAFF. The CDR3 region has the DNA TGTGCCAGCAGACCTGACAGGCGGGGGACTGAAGCTTTCTTT. V is TRBV7-8 and J is TRBJ1-1, with a tentative D call TRBD1 (6 bases). The CDR3 totals 14 residues. The germline gives CDR1 SGHVS, CDR2 FQNEAQ. V was shortened by 6 bases and J by 5 bases, with 16 bases between the two germline ends. Complete variable domain (other parts from reference TRBV7-8 and TRBJ1-1): GAGVSQSPRYKVAKRGQDVALRCDPISGHVSLFWYQQALGQGPEFLTYFQNEAQLDKSGLPSDRFFAERPEGSVSTLKIQRTQQEDSAVYLCASRPDRRGTEAFFGQGTRLTVV.

The rearrangement links TRBV7-2 to TRBJ2-7, with TRBD2 matching over 9 bases. This CDR3 spans 14 amino acids. Unmatched junction bases numbered 1, after V lost 3 bases and J lost 1 base. Germline V CDR1 and CDR2: SGHTA, FQGNSA. The CDR3 loop is CASSFLAGSYEQYF. CDR3 bases: TGTGCCAGCAGCTTCCTAGCGGGATCCTACGAGCAGTACTTC.

The chain carries TRBV30 and TRBJ2-1; 8 bases fit TRBD2. Germline loops: CDR1 GTSNPN, CDR2 SVGIG (reference sequence). Trimming removed 2 bases from V and 4 bases from J; junction bases left unmatched: 7. CDR3 length: 15 residues. Here the CDR3 reads CAWSIVAGPYNEQFF. CDR3 DNA sequence: TGTGCCTGGAGTATAGTAGCGGGACCATACAATGAGCAGTTCTTC. The variable domain in full, with the rest retrieved from reference TRBV30 and TRBJ2-1, is SQTIHQWPATLVQPVGSPLSLECTVEGTSNPNLYWYRQAAGRGLQLLFYSVGIGQISSEVPQNLSASRPQDRQFILSSKKLLLSDSGFYLCAWSIVAGPYNEQFFGPGTRLTVL.

The gene calls are TRBV10-3 and TRBJ2-5, with 8 bases aligning to TRBD1. J gave up 1 base and V 3 bases, and 1 base lay outside the gene matches. This CDR3 comprises 14 residues. Germline CDR1 and CDR2: ENHRY and SYGVKD. CDR3 residues: CAISDGQGQETQYF. CDR3 DNA sequence: TGTGCCATCAGTGACGGACAGGGCCAAGAGACCCAGTACTTC.

The chain has TRBV5-1 and TRBJ2-1; 8 nucleotides match TRBD2. Germline-derived CDR1 and CDR2 are SGHRS and YFSETQ. CDR3 size: 21 residues. V trimming: 0 bases; J trimming: 0 bases; junction bases outside the gene matches: 17. CDR3 in amino acids: CASSLVRQVGSGRYSYNEQFF. CDR3 sequence (DNA): TGCGCCAGCAGCTTGGTGCGGCAGGTCGGCAGCGGGAGATACTCCTACAATGAGCAGTTCTTC.

The chain has TRBV4-1 and TRBJ2-2, with a weak D call TRBD1 (6 bases). The germline V and J ends were trimmed by 1 base and 7 bases, with 16 bases remaining between them. Germline-derived CDR1 and CDR2 are MGHRA and YSYEKL. The CDR3 loop spans 16 amino acids. CDR3 in DNA: TGCGCCAGCAGCCAAGGGTCTACAGGGTTCAGCGGGGAGCTGTTTTTT. It translates to CASSQGSTGFSGELFF.

The chain uses TRBV5-4 and TRBJ2-7, with 13 positions matching TRBD2. Trimming cost V 4 bases and J 2 bases; bases outside gene matches: 3. The germline CDR1 and CDR2 sequences are SGHNT and YYREEE (reference sequence). The CDR3 contains 15 residues. The CDR3 spells CASSAGLAGAYEQYF. DNA for the CDR3: TGTGCCAGCAGCGCCGGACTAGCGGGGGCCTACGAGCAGTACTTC. Combining the CDR3 with reference TRBV5-4 and TRBJ2-7 gives the whole variable domain ETGVTQSPTHLIKTRGQQVTLRCSSQSGHNTVSWYQQALGQGPQFIFQYYREEENGRGNFPPRFSGLQFPNYSSELNVNALELDDSALYLCASSAGLAGAYEQYFGPGTRLTVT.

The gene calls are TRBV5-6 and TRBJ2-3; TRBD1 matches at 7 bases. The V segment lost 2 bases and the J segment 6 bases; nucleotides outside the gene matches: 9. From germline, CDR1 is SGHDT and CDR2 YYEEEE. The CDR3 consists of 15 residues. CDR3 in DNA: TGTGCCAGCAGCTTTCGACAGGGTTACGGTGATACGCAGTATTTT. Residues: CASSFRQGYGDTQYF.

The V gene is TRBV7-2, the J gene TRBJ2-3, with 11 positions matching TRBD2. Germline CDR1 SGHTA, CDR2 FQGNSA. The CDR3 is made up of 16 amino acids. V dropped 5 bases and J dropped 4; count of bases not matched to a gene: 8. For the CDR3, the DNA is TGTGCCAGCAGCCAGACTAGCGGGACGTATCCAGATACGCAGTATTTT. Translation gives CASSQTSGTYPDTQYF. Full variable domain (rest looked up from reference TRBV7-2 and TRBJ2-3): GAGVSQSPSNKVTEKGKDVELRCDPISGHTALYWYRQSLGQGLEFLIYFQGNSAPDKSGLPSDRFSAERTGGSVSTLTIQRTQQEDSAVYLCASSQTSGTYPDTQYFGPGTRLTVL.

The chain links TRBV27 to TRBJ2-7; TRBD1 matches at 10 bases. The CDR3 totals 13 residues. With V trimmed by 5 bases and J by 3 bases, 1 base remained unmatched. CDR1 and CDR2 (germline): MNHEY, SMNVEV (reference sequence). The CDR3 nucleotides are TGTGCCAGCAGTCGGACAGGGGGCTACGAGCAGTACTTC. Translated: CASSRTGGYEQYF.

The chain combines TRBV11-2 with TRBJ2-6, with TRBD1 matching 9 bases. The CDR3 runs to 18 residues. Germline CDR1 and CDR2: SGHAT and FQNNGV. Trimming took 5 bases from V and 0 from J; bases not matched to a gene: 8. This chain's CDR3 is CASSTNRGPSSGANVLTF. The DNA for the CDR3 is TGTGCCAGCAGCACAAACAGGGGGCCAAGCTCTGGGGCCAACGTCCTGACTTTC.

CDR3 sequence: CASSRLRPGEGRETQYF. DNA of the CDR3: TGTGCCAGCAGCCGTCTGAGACCCGGGGAGGGTCGCGAGACCCAGTACTTC. The chain employs TRBV5-4 and TRBJ2-5, with 7 bases aligning to TRBD2. V gave up 4 bases and J gave up 5 bases; unmatched junction bases: 17. The CDR3 runs to 17 residues. The germline V gene has CDR1 SGHNT and CDR2 YYREEE (reference sequence).

V usage is TRBV7-9 and J usage is TRBJ2-7; weak D call: TRBD2 (5 bases). The V end was cut by 1 base, the J end by 2 bases, with 9 bases between. Germline CDR1 SEHNR, CDR2 FQNEAQ (reference sequence). The CDR3 extends over 14 amino acids. This chain's CDR3 is CASSLGTLPYEQYF. The CDR3 DNA is TGTGCCAGCAGCTTAGGGACTTTACCCTACGAGCAGTACTTC. The full variable domain, completed using reference TRBV7-9 and TRBJ2-7, is DTGVSQNPRHKITKRGQNVTFRCDPISEHNRLYWYRQTLGQGPEFLTYFQNEAQLEKSRLLSDRFSAERPKGSFSTLEIQRTEQGDSAMYLCASSLGTLPYEQYFGPGTRLTVT.

In this sample, this clone turned up once. This sequence joins TRBV28 and TRBJ1-5; tentatively, D is TRBD1 (5 bases). There are 11 residues in the CDR3. Germline CDR1 reads MDHEN; CDR2 reads SYDVKM. V dropped 5 bases and J dropped 8 bases, with 7 bases sitting between them. CDR3 sequence reads: CASSGREPQHF. DNA for the CDR3: TGTGCCAGCAGTGGCAGGGAGCCCCAGCATTTT.

The J gene is TRBJ2-2, the V gene TRBV4-2; TRBD2 matches 9 bases. V trimming: 1 base; J trimming: 2 bases; junction bases outside the gene matches: 2. This CDR3 contains 16 residues. Germline V gives CDR1 LGHNA, CDR2 YNFKEQ. CDR3 sequence (DNA): TGTGCCAGCAGCCAAGGACTAGCGGAAAACACCGGGGAGCTGTTTTTT. Amino acids: CASSQGLAENTGELFF.